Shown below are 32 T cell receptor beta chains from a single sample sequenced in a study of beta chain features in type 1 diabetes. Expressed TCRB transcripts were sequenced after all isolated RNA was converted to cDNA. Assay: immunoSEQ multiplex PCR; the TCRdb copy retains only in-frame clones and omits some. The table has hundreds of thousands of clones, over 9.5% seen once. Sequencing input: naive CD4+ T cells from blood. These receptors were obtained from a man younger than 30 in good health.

The CDR3 DNA sequence: TGTGCCAGCTCACAACAGGGCTCTGGGGCCAACGTCCTGACTTTC. It is translated as CASSQQGSGANVLTF. The gene calls are TRBV18 and TRBJ2-6, with D tentatively TRBD1 (6 bases). V lost 4 bases and J 0 bases, leaving 7 bases between the germline ends. This CDR3 has 15 amino acids. CDR1 and CDR2 (germline): KGHSH, LQKENI.

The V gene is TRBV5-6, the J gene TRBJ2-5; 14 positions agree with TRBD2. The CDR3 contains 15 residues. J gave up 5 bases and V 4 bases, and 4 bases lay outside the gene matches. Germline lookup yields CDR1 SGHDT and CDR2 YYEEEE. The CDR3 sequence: CASSRLAGGQETQYF. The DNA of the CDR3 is TGTGCCAGCAGCCGACTAGCGGGAGGGCAGGAGACCCAGTACTTC.

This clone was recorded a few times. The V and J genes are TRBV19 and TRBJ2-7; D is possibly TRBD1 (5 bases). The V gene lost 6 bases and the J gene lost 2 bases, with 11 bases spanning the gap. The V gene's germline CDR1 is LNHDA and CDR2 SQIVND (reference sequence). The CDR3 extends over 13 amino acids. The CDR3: CASSTTVTYEQYF. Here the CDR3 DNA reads TGTGCCAGTAGCACGACAGTCACCTACGAGCAGTACTTC. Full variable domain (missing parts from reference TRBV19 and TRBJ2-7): DGGITQSPKYLFRKEGQNVTLSCEQNLNHDAMYWYRQDPGQGLRLIYYSQIVNDFQKGDIAEGYSVSREKKESFPLTVTSAQKNPTAFYLCASSTTVTYEQYFGPGTRLTVT.

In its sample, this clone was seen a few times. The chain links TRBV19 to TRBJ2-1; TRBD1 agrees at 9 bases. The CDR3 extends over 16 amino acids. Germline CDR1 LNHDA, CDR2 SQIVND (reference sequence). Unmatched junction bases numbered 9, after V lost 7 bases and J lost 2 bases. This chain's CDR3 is CASTSVRTGAYNEQFF. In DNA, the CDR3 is TGTGCCAGTACCTCCGTTCGGACAGGGGCCTACAATGAGCAGTTCTTC.

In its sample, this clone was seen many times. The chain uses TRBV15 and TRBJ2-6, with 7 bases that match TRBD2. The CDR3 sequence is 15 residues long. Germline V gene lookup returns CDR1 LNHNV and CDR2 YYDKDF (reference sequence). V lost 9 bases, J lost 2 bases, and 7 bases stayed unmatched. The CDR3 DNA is TGTGCCACTACCCGTGGGGGGGCTGGGGCCAACGTCCTGACTTTC. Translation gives CATTRGGAGANVLTF. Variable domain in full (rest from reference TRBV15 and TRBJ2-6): DAMVIQNPRYQVTQFGKPVTLSCSQTLNHNVMYWYQQKSSQAPKLLFHYYDKDFNNEADTPDNFQSRRPNTSFCFLDIRSPGLGDTAMYLCATTRGGAGANVLTFGAGSRLTVL.

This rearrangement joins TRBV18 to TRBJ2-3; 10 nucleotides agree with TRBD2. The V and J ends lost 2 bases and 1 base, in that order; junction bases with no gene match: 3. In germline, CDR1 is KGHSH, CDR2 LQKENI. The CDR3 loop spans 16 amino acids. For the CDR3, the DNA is TGTGCCAGCTCACCAGTCCTAGCGGGGGGCACAGATACGCAGTATTTT. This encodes CASSPVLAGGTDTQYF.

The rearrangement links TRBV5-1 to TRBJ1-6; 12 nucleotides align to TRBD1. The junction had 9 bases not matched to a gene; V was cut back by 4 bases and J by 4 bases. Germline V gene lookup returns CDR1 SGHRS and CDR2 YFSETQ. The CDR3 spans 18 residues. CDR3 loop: CASSPRDRGPGYNSPLHF. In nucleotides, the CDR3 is TGCGCCAGCAGCCCCCGGGACAGGGGGCCTGGTTATAATTCACCCCTCCACTTT.

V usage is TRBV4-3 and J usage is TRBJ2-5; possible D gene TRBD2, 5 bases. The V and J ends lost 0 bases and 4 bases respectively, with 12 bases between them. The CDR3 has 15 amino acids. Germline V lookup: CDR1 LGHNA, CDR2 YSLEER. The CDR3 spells CASSQDRAAGETQYF. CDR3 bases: TGCGCCAGCAGCCAAGATAGGGCCGCGGGAGAGACCCAGTACTTC.

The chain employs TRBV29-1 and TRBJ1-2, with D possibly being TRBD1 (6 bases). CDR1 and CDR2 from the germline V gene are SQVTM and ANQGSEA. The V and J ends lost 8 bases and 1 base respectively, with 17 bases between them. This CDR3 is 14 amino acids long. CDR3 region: CSSLDRTFNYGYTF. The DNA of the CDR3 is TGCAGCTCCCTGGACAGAACTTTTAACTATGGCTACACCTTC.

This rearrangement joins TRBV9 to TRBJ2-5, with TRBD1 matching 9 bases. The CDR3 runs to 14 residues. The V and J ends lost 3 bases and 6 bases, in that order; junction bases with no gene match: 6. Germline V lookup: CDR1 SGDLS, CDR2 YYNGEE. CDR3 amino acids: CASSGGQGYKTQYF. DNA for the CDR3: TGTGCCAGCAGCGGGGGACAGGGTTACAAGACCCAGTACTTC.

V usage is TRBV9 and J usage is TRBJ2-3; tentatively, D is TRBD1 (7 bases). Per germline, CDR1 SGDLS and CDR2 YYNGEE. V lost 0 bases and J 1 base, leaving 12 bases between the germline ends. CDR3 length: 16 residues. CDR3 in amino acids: CASSVGGTVGTDTQYF. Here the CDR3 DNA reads TGTGCCAGCAGCGTAGGCGGGACAGTGGGCACAGATACGCAGTATTTT.

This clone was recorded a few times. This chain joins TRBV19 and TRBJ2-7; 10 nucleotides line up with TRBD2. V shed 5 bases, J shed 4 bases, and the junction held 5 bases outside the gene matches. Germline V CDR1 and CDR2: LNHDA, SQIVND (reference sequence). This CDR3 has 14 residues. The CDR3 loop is CASSLASGSYEQYF. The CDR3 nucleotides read TGTGCCAGTAGTTTGGCTAGCGGGAGTTACGAGCAGTACTTC. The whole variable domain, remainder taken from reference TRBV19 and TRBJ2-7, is DGGITQSPKYLFRKEGQNVTLSCEQNLNHDAMYWYRQDPGQGLRLIYYSQIVNDFQKGDIAEGYSVSREKKESFPLTVTSAQKNPTAFYLCASSLASGSYEQYFGPGTRLTVT.

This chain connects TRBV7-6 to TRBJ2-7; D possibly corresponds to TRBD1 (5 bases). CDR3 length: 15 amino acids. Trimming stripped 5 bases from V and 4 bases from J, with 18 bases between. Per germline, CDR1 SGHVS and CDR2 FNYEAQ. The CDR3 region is CASSGQQGSSYEQYF. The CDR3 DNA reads TGTGCCAGCAGCGGGCAGCAGGGCTCCAGTTACGAGCAGTACTTC. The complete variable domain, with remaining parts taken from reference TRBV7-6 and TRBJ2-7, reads GAGVSQSPRYKVTKRGQDVALRCDPISGHVSLYWYRQALGQGPEFLTYFNYEAQQDKSGLPNDRFSAERPEGSISTLTIQRTEQRDSAMYRCASSGQQGSSYEQYFGPGTRLTVT.

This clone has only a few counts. As DNA, the CDR3 is TGCGCCAGCAGCCAAGATCTATCCTACGAGCAGTACTTC. Its translation: CASSQDLSYEQYF. V and J are TRBV4-1 and TRBJ2-7; D gene ambiguous. There are 13 residues in the CDR3. Trimming pared 0 bases from V and 1 base from J, leaving 4 bases between. The V gene's germline CDR1 is MGHRA and CDR2 YSYEKL.

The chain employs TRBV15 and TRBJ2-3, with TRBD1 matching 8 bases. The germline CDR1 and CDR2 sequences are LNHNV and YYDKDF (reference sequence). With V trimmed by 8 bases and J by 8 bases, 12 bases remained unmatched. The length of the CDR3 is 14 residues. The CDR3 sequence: CATADRVGIGTQYF. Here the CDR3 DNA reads TGTGCCACCGCGGACAGGGTGGGAATCGGTACGCAGTATTTT.

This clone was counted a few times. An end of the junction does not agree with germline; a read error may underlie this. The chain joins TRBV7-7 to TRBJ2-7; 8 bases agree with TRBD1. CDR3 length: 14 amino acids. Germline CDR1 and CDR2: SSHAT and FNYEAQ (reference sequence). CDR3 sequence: CASSPGTGPYEQYF. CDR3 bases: TGTGCTAGCAGCCCAGGGACAGGCCCCTACGAGCAGTACTTC. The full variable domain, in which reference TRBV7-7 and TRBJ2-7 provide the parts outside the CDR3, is GAGVSQSPRYKVTKRGQDVTLRCDPISSHATLYWYQQALGQGPEFLTYFNYEAQPDKSGLPSDRFSAERPEGSISTLTIQRTEQRDSAMYRCASSPGTGPYEQYFGPGTRLTVT.

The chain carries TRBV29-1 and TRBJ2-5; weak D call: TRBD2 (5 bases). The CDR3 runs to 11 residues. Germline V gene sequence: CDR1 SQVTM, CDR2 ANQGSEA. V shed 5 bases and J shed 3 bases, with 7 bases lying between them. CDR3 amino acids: CSVLREETQYF. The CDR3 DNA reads TGCAGCGTTCTGAGGGAAGAGACCCAGTACTTC. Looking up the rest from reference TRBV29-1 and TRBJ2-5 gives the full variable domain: SAVISQKPSRDICQRGTSLTIQCQVDSQVTMMFWYRQQPGQSLTLIATANQGSEATYESGFVIDKFPISRPNLTFSTLTVSNMSPEDSSIYLCSVLREETQYFGPGTRLLVL.

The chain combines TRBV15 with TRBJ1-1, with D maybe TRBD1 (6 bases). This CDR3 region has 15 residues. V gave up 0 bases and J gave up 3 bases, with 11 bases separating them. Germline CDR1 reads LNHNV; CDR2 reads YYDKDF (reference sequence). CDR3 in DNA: TGTGCCACCAGCAGAGATTCCAGGGGCGACACTGAAGCTTTCTTT. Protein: CATSRDSRGDTEAFF.

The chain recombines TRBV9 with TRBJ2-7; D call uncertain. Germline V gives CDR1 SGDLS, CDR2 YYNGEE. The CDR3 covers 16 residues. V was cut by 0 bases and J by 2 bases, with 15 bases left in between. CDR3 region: CASSVGSSPIPYEQYF. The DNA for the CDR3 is TGTGCCAGCAGCGTAGGATCTAGTCCCATCCCCTACGAGCAGTACTTC. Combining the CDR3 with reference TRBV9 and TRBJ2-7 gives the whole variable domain DSGVTQTPKHLITATGQRVTLRCSPRSGDLSVYWYQQSLDQGLQFLIQYYNGEERAKGNILERFSAQQFPDLHSELNLSSLELGDSALYFCASSVGSSPIPYEQYFGPGTRLTVT.

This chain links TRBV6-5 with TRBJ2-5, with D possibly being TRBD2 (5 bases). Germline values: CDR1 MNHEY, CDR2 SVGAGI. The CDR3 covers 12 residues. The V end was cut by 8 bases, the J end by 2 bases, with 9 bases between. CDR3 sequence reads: CASGGSQETQYF. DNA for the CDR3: TGTGCCAGCGGAGGCAGTCAAGAGACCCAGTACTTC.

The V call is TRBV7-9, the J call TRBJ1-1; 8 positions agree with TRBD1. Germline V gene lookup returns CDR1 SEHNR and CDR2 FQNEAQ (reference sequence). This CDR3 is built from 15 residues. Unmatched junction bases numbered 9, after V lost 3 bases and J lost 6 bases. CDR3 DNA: TGTGCCAGCAGCTTTGGACCGACAGGGGAAGCTGAAGCTTTCTTT. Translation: CASSFGPTGEAEAFF.

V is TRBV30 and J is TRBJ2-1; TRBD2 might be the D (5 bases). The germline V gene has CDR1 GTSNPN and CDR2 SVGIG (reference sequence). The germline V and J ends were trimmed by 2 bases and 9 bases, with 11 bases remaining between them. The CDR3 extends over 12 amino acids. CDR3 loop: CAWSPSLGEQFF. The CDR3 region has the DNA TGTGCCTGGAGTCCTAGCTTGGGTGAGCAGTTCTTC.

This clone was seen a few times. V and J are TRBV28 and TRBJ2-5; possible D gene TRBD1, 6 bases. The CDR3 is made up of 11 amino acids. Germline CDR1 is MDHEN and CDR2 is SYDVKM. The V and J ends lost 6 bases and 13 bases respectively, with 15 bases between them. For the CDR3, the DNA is TGTGCCAGCAGCCGACAGGAGATGACGTACTTC. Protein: CASSRQEMTYF. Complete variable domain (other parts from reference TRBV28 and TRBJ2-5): DVKVTQSSRYLVKRTGEKVFLECVQDMDHENMFWYRQDPGLGLRLIYFSYDVKMKEKGDIPEGYSVSREKKERFSLILESASTNQTSMYLCASSRQEMTYFGPGTRLLVL.

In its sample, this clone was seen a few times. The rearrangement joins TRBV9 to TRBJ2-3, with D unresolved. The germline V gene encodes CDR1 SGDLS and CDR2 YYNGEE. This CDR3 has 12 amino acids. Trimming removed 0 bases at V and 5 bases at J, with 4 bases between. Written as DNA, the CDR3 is TGTGCCAGCAGCGTAGGGCTAGATACGCAGTATTTT. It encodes CASSVGLDTQYF.

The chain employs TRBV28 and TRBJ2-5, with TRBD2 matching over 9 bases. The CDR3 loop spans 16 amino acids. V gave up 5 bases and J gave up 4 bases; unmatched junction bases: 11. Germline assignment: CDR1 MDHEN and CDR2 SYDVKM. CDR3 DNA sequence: TGTGCCAGCAGTGAGACTAGCGGTAGAGGGAGAGAGACCCAGTACTTC. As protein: CASSETSGRGRETQYF.

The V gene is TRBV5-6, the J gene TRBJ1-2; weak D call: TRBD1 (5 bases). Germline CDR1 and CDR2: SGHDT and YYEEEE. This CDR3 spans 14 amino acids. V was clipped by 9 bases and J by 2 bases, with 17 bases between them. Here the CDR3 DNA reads TGTGCCACCCTTATCCGGGGGAACAACTATGGCTACACCTTC. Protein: CATLIRGNNYGYTF.

The CDR3 coding sequence is TGTGCCAGCACTCGCGGGGAGGGGAATGAGCAGTTCTTC. Its translation: CASTRGEGNEQFF. This chain connects TRBV27 to TRBJ2-1; the match to TRBD2 covers 7 bases. CDR1 and CDR2 from the germline V gene are MNHEY and SMNVEV (reference sequence). CDR3 length: 13 residues. Trimming cost V 7 bases and J 7 bases; bases outside gene matches: 7.

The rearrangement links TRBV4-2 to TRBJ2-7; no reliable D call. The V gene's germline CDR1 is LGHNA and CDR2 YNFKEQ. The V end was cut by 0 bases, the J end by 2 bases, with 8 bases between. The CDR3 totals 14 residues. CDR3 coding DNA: TGTGCCAGCAGCCAAGACAGACAAGCCTACGAGCAGTACTTC. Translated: CASSQDRQAYEQYF.

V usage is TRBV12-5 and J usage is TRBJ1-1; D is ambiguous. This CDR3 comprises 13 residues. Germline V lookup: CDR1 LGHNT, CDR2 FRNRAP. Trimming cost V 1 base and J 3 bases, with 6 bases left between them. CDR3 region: CASGLEPYTEAFF. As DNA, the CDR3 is TGTGCTAGTGGTTTGGAGCCATACACTGAAGCTTTCTTT.

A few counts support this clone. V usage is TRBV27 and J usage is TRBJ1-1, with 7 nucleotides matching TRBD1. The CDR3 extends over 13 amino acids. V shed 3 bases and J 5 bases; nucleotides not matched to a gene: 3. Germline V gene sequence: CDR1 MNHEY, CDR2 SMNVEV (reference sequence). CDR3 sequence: CASSLRGQTEAFF. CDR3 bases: TGTGCCAGCAGTTTGAGGGGGCAAACTGAAGCTTTCTTT.

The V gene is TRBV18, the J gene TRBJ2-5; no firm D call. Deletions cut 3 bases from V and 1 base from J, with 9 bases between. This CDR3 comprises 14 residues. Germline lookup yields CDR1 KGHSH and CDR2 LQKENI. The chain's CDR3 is CASSPSSSQETQYF. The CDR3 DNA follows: TGTGCCAGCTCACCCTCCTCCAGCCAAGAGACCCAGTACTTC.

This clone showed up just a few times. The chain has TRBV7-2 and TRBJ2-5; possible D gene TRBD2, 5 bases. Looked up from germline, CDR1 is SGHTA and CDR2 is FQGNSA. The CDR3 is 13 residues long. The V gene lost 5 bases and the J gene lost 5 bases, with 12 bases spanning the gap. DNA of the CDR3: TGTGCCAGCAGCCGAGAGTCGGGGGAGACCCAGTACTTC. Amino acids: CASSRESGETQYF.